This T cell receptor beta chain was obtained from a study of OX40 agonist ivuxolimab in advanced cancers. Looking at the study overall: The costimulatory receptor OX40 (CD134) was targeted by ivuxolimab, a fully human IgG2 agonistic monoclonal antibody. Intravenous ivuxolimab was administered to patients every 2 weeks at six dose levels: 0.01, 0.1, 0.3, 1.5, 3 and 10 mg/kg. Patients were allowed to have had prior anti-PD-1, anti-PD-L1 or anti-CTLA-4 therapy, and 40% to 45% of the dose-escalation patients had previously received checkpoint inhibitors. The purpose of peripheral TCRbeta sequencing was to test whether ivuxolimab changed TCR sequence diversity and led to clonal T-cell expansion. A male proportion of 75% to 85% and a mean age of approximately 62 years, ranging from roughly 20 to 80, were recorded for the dose-escalation cohort. Three dose-escalation patients achieved partial responses, one with hepatocellular carcinoma and two with cutaneous melanoma. Of the approximately 50 dose-escalation patients, hepatocellular carcinoma was present in around 19, melanoma in approximately 15, renal cell carcinoma in 9 and head and neck cancer in 9. The paper describes the monotherapy dose-escalation part (N = 52 patients) of the phase I trial of ivuxolimab.

Notes on this clone: Its antigen is still unknown. No base-level quality is on record; no much larger clone is a single base apart.

For sequencing of the TCRbeta CDR3 region, genomic DNA was extracted from the sorted cells. The immunoSEQ Assay was used for sequencing of TCRbeta CDR3 regions. TCRdb re-hosts the immuneACCESS table, in-frame sequences only. Its copies lack some clones; in the studies checked, an unresolved V gene accounts for under half of them, and the cause for the rest is not known. The sample contains about 120,000 clones, more than 80% of them found a single time. The biggest ten clones account for about 0.55% of the sample. Patients with autoimmune disease history or receiving systemic immunosuppression were excluded from the trial. Peripheral blood for TCR sequencing was collected from all dose cohorts at baseline, on cycle 4 day 1, and on cycle 7 day 1. The samples were drawn from a first-in-human, open-label, multicenter phase I dose-escalation trial of ivuxolimab. Adults with locally advanced or metastatic head and neck squamous cell, hepatocellular, melanoma or renal cell carcinoma were enrolled in the trial. Before TCR sequencing, CD4+ T cells and CD8+ T cells from peripheral blood were sorted into separate populations.

The CDR3 measures 12 amino acids from cysteine to phenylalanine. Just CDR3 DNA is preserved here, 36 bases in frame from base 1. In the germline V gene (reference sequence), CDR1 corresponds to LNHDA and CDR2 to SQIVND. A distance of 2 bases separates the germline ends of V and J, which lose 6 bases and 2 bases respectively. The paper's findings and limits, for the study overall: After ivuxolimab, CD8+ T cells had more expanded clones than CD4+ T cells on average. The antigen specificity of the peripheral T cells that underwent clonal expansion was not determined. In partial responders in the 0.1-3.0 mg/kg groups, normalized peripheral clonal expansion was found to be among the lowest, especially among CD8+ T cells. At doses of 0.1 to 3.0 mg/kg, clonal expansion of both CD4+ and CD8+ blood T cells was observed from baseline to week 6. Low levels of normalized T-cell clonal expansion were also seen in some patients who did not respond.

The starting material was CD4+ or CD8+ T cells sorted from blood, obtained in a trial of the OX40 agonist ivuxolimab. The chain is assembled from TRBV19 and TRBJ2-6; there is no confident call for the D gene. The sequence came from an adult with an advanced solid tumor such as melanoma, head and neck, liver or kidney cancer. CDR3 sequence: CASSAGANVLTF. The bases are TGTGCCAGTAGCGCTGGGGCCAACGTCCTGACTTTC.